The entry that follows covers one T cell receptor beta chain sequence. Germline CDR1 SGHAT, CDR2 FQDESV (reference sequence). After removal of 6 bases from V and 7 bases from J, the junction contained 9 bases not matched to a gene. The CDR3 contains 14 residues. This specimen comes from a study of blood T cell repertoires in COVID-19. Study summary: T cells, B-cell-depleted T cells, or PBMCs provided the cDNA or gDNA that served as material.

Profiling relied on immunoSEQ multiplex PCR, and the TCRdb table lists in-frame clones only, not all of them. The sample lists 150,000 to 190,000 clones; around 84% were seen once. Sequencing was carried out using peripheral blood. The source is a woman in her fifties or sixties with COVID-19, enrolled during active disease. This chain links TRBV11-1 with TRBJ2-1, with 7 bases aligning to TRBD2. The CDR3 here is CASSPAGRTNEQFF. CDR3 bases: TGTGCCAGCAGTCCAGCGGGACGTACTAATGAGCAGTTCTTC.